This is a list of T cell receptor beta chains from one sample in a study of cytomegalovirus exposure and HLA in healthy donors. The data were produced by immunoSEQ multiplex PCR, yet TCRdb's version contains in-frame clones alone and is incomplete. The sample includes approximately 160,000 clones, roughly three quarters of them seen just once. Sequencing was performed on PBMCs. These receptors all come from a man younger than 30 in good health and CMV-seropositive. CDR3s include the opening cysteine and the closing phenylalanine or tryptophan. A D gene is named only where the DNA matches it firmly. Clone size, where shown, is once, few, many, or a class for clones that have expanded.

CDR3nt,CDR3aa,j_gene,v_gene,d_gene,abundance
TGTGCCAGTAGCCCCGGGAGGGAAGAGACCCAGTACTTC,CASSPGREETQYF,TRBJ2-5,TRBV19,TRBD2,.
TGTGCCAGCAGCTTTCGGGGGATGACTGAAGCTTTCTTT,CASSFRGMTEAFF,TRBJ1-1,TRBV13,.,.
TGTGCCAGCAGTTACTCCCCAGCGGGAGCGGCAGATACGCAGTATTTT,CASSYSPAGAADTQYF,TRBJ2-3,TRBV6-5,TRBD2,.
TGTGCCAGCACCCGCAGGGTTCTGGGGAACACTGAAGCTTTCTTT,CASTRRVLGNTEAFF,TRBJ1-1,TRBV5-8,.,.
TGTGCCAGCAGTACCGGGACAGGGAATTCACCCCTCCACTTT,CASSTGTGNSPLHF,TRBJ1-6,TRBV5-4,TRBD1,.
TGTGCCAGCAGTTTGGTGGGGGGTGAGCAGTTCTTC,CASSLVGGEQFF,TRBJ2-1,TRBV27,.,.
TGTGCCAGCAGCGCCTCGGGGGGGACAGGGGGCTCTGGCTACACCTTC,CASSASGGTGGSGYTF,TRBJ1-2,TRBV9,TRBD1,.
TGCGCCAGCAGTCCCCCGCGCGGTGAGCAGTTCTTC,CASSPPRGEQFF,TRBJ2-1,TRBV4-1,.,.
TGTGCCAGCAGCTTAGGGTACCAGGCATATGGCTACACCTTC,CASSLGYQAYGYTF,TRBJ1-2,TRBV7-2,.,.
TGTGCCAGCAGCTTACACAGTGACCCCCTGGCTGGTGGCTACACCTTC,CASSLHSDPLAGGYTF,TRBJ1-2,TRBV11-3,.,.
TGTGCCAGCAGAAAGACAGGGCCGAACACTGAAGCTTTCTTT,CASRKTGPNTEAFF,TRBJ1-1,TRBV27,TRBD1,.
TGTGCCAGCACCCCTCTTGGGGGGTATGCCGAAGCTTTCTTT,CASTPLGGYAEAFF,TRBJ1-1,TRBV6-6,.,.
TGTGCCGTAGCGGGGCCCACAGATACGCAGTATTTT,CAVAGPTDTQYF,TRBJ2-3,TRBV2,TRBD2,.
TGCAGCGTTGAACCGATCAGCTCCCAACGACTTAACTATGGCTACACCTTC,CSVEPISSQRLNYGYTF,TRBJ1-2,TRBV29-1,.,.
TGTGCCAGCATTATAAACAGGGGCACAGATACGCAGTATTTT,CASIINRGTDTQYF,TRBJ2-3,TRBV2,.,.
TGTGCCAGCAGCTCGGGGGGTGATACTGGAAACACCATATATTTT,CASSSGGDTGNTIYF,TRBJ1-3,TRBV11-3,.,few
TGTGCCATCAGTGAGACAGGGAACACTGAAGCTTTCTTT,CAISETGNTEAFF,TRBJ1-1,TRBV10-3,.,few
TGTGCCAGCAGTATTACGGACAGTAATGAAAAACTGTTTTTT,CASSITDSNEKLFF,TRBJ1-4,TRBV27,.,.
TGCGCCAGCAGCCAAGCTCCAGGGCCGAACTATGGCTACACCTTC,CASSQAPGPNYGYTF,TRBJ1-2,TRBV4-1,.,.
TGTGCCAGCAGCTTAGGGGGAAGGGGAACCGGGGAGCTGTTTTTT,CASSLGGRGTGELFF,TRBJ2-2,TRBV7-6,.,.
TGTGCCAGCAGCTTGGACCCTACAACTAATGAAAAACTGTTTTTT,CASSLDPTTNEKLFF,TRBJ1-4,TRBV5-6,.,.
TGTGCCAGCAACGTAGGAGGGGGCTACTATGGCTACACCTTC,CASNVGGGYYGYTF,TRBJ1-2,TRBV5-6,TRBD1,.
TGCGCCAGCAGCCGGACTAGCGGGGTTGGCACAGATACGCAGTATTTT,CASSRTSGVGTDTQYF,TRBJ2-3,TRBV5-1,TRBD2,.
TGTGCCAGTATAGCTCAAGGGGGCAATCAGCCCCAGCATTTT,CASIAQGGNQPQHF,TRBJ1-5,TRBV19,.,few
TGTGCCAGCAGCTTAGGTACAGTCAACAATGAGCAGTTCTTC,CASSLGTVNNEQFF,TRBJ2-1,TRBV11-3,.,once
TGTGCCAGCAGCCGGAAAGGGGTTTTACGGGGCTACACCTTC,CASSRKGVLRGYTF,TRBJ1-2,TRBV14,.,few
TGTGCCAGCAGCGTCAATTTCGGTGCCGGGGAGCTGTTTTTT,CASSVNFGAGELFF,TRBJ2-2,TRBV11-3,.,.
TGTGCCTGGAGCCCGGACAGGGGGCCTAATGGCTACACCTTC,CAWSPDRGPNGYTF,TRBJ1-2,TRBV30,TRBD1,.